This paragraph covers one T cell receptor beta chain sequence. Its specificity is not known. Generated by immunoSEQ multiplex PCR, the TCRdb table keeps only in-frame clones and is missing some. This repertoire shows around 160,000 clones, roughly 80% found once; its top ten account for 10%. These data belong to a study of cytomegalovirus exposure and HLA in healthy donors. Study-wide context: The 666 first-cohort repertoires shared a platform with the 130 or so validation repertoires, as reported in a later analysis. General study points: Subsequent analysis showed first-cohort TCR clusters tending to co-occur in 120 validation repertoires.

Germline values: CDR1 SGHDN, CDR2 FVKESK. The CDR3 has 17 residues. Trimming took 0 bases from V and 0 from J, leaving 14 bases between them. V usage is TRBV14 and J usage is TRBJ1-1; possibly TRBD1 for D (6 bases). Input material: PBMCs. This sequence originates from a man aged 30-40 years in good health and CMV-seropositive. CDR3 coding DNA: TGTGCCAGCAGCCAAGACGTGACAGGAAGTATGAACACTGAAGCTTTCTTT. Its protein product is CASSQDVTGSMNTEAFF.